The present TCR beta chain was sequenced within a study of blood T cell dynamics during melanoma immunotherapy. Study results and limitations: Clones driving repertoire changes may be melanoma-specific or general immune activation.

On this clone itself: Its antigen remains unidentified.

CDR1 is SGHNT, CDR2 YYREEE, per germline (reference sequence). The V and J ends lost 0 bases and 8 bases respectively, with 8 bases between them. The CDR3 runs to 12 residues. Documented time point: pre-treatment baseline. Measured with immunoSEQ multiplex PCR; TCRdb has only the in-frame clones, and not every one. This sample has about 15,000 clones; around 84% occur once, and the top ten carry around 4.4%. This receptor was taken from a human donor with melanoma. This rearrangement joins TRBV5-4 to TRBJ1-2; D unclear. Specimen: blood, collected from a patient treated with checkpoint blockade. The CDR3 nucleotides are TGTGCCAGCAGCTTGGTGAGGGAAGGCTACACCTTC. It translates to CASSLVREGYTF.